The clone carrying this TCR beta chain turned up a few times. Antigen specificity is unknown. The data were obtained in a study of beta chain features in type 1 diabetes. Study-wide background: The study examined about 100,000,000 sorted cells across all samples. Findings of the study overall: Shortening of TCRB CDR3s, moderate but significant, appeared in all four CD4+ subsets of Type 1 diabetes patients.

Trimming stripped 4 bases from V and 3 bases from J, with 15 bases between. CDR3 length: 16 amino acids. The germline V gene has CDR1 SGHDN and CDR2 FVKESK. Sequencing targeted expressed TCRB transcripts, as all isolated RNA had been reverse transcribed. Only in-frame clones appear in the TCRdb table, and some are missing; sequencing was by immunoSEQ multiplex PCR. The sample has about 740,000 clones; roughly 13% are singletons. The V and J genes are TRBV14 and TRBJ2-2, with a weak D call TRBD1 (5 bases). The TCR comes from a man in his late teens or twenties with type 1 diabetes. Sequences were obtained from naive CD4+ T cells from blood. In DNA form, the CDR3 reads TGTGCCAGCAGCCTGCAGGGTTTCGGGTACACCGGGGAGCTGTTTTTT. Its translation: CASSLQGFGYTGELFF.